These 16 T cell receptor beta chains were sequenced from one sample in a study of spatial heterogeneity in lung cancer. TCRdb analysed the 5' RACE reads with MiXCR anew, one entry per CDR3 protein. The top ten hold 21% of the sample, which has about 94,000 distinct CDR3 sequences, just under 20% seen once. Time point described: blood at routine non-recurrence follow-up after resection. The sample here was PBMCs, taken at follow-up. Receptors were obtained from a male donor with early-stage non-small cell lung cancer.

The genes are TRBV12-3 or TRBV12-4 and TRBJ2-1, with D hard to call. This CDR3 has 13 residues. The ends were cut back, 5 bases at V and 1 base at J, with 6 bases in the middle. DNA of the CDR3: TGTGCCAGCAGTGTCGGTTCCTACAATGAGCAGTTCTTC. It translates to CASSVGSYNEQFF.

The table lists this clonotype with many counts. CDR3 in DNA: TGTGCCAGCAGCCCTAGTGGTAGGCGGGAAAAACTGTTTTTT. It is translated as CASSPSGRREKLFF. This chain uses TRBV7-2 with TRBJ1-4; D is unclear. The ends were cut back, 5 bases at V and 8 bases at J, with 15 bases in the middle. The CDR3 has 14 amino acids. The germline CDR1 and CDR2 sequences are SGHTA and FQGNSA.

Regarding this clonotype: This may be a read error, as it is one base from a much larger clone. For the CDR3, the DNA is TGTGTCACCAGTGACAGAACCGGGGCCGTCACAGATACGCAGTATTTT. Translation: CVTSDRTGAVTDTQYF. The gene calls are TRBV24-1 and TRBJ2-3; D possibly matches TRBD1 or TRBD2 (5 bases each). This CDR3 region has 16 residues. Germline-derived CDR1 and CDR2 are KGHDR and SFDVKD.

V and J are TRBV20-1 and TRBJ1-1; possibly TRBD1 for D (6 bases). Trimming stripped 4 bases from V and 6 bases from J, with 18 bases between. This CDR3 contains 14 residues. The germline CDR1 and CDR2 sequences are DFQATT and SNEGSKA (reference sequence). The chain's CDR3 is CSATRPGGEAEAFF. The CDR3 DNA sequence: TGCAGTGCTACTCGACCGGGGGGCGAAGCTGAAGCTTTCTTT.

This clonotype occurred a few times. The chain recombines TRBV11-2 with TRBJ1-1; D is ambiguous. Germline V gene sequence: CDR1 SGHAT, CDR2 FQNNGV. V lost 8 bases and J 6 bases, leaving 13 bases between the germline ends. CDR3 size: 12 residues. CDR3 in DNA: TGTGCCAGCCTTGGGGTACTCTCTGAAGCTTTCTTT. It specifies CASLGVLSEAFF.

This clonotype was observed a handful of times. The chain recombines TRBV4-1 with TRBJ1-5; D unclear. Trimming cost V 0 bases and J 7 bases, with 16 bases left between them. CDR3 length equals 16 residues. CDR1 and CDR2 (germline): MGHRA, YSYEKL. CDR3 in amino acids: CASSQDWAIKQQPQHF. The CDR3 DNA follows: TGCGCCAGCAGCCAAGACTGGGCGATCAAGCAACAGCCCCAGCATTTT.

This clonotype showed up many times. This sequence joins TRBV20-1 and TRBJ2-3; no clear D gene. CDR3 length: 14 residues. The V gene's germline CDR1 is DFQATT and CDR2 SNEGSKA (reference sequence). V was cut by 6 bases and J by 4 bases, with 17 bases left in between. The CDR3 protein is CSAPGPVSPDTQYF. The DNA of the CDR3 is TGCAGTGCCCCGGGCCCCGTAAGCCCAGATACGCAGTATTTT.

For the CDR3, the DNA is TGTGCCAGCAGCCAAAGTGCTAGTCTGAACACTGAAGCTTTCTTT. This translates into CASSQSASLNTEAFF. The V call is TRBV3-1, the J call TRBJ1-1; no firm D call. V lost 2 bases, J lost 0 bases, and 10 bases lay in between. The CDR3 length is 15 residues. The V gene's germline CDR1 is LGHDT and CDR2 YNNKEL (reference sequence).

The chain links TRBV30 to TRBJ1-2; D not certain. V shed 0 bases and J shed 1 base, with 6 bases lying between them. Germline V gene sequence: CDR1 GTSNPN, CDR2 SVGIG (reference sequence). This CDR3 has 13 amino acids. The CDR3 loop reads CAWSVGSNYGYTF. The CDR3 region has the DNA TGTGCCTGGAGTGTCGGTAGTAACTATGGCTACACCTTC.

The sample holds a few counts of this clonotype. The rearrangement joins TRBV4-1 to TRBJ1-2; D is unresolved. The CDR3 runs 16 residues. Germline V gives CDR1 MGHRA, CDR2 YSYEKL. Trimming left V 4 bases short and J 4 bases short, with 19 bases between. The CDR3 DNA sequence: TGCGCCAGCAGCCCCGGAGCCCAGGTAGGCGGCTATGGCTACACCTTC. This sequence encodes CASSPGAQVGGYGYTF.

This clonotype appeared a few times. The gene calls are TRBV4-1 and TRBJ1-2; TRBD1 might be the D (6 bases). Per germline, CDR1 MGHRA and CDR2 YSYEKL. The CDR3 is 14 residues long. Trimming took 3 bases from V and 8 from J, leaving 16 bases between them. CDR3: CASSHGQPTGGYTF. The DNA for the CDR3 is TGCGCCAGCAGCCACGGACAGCCCACGGGGGGCTACACCTTC.

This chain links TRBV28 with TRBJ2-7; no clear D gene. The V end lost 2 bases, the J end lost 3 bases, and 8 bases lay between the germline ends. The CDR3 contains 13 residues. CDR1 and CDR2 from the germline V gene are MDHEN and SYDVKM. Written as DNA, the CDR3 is TGTGCCAGCAGTTTACCCTCAAGCTACGAGCAGTACGTC. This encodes CASSLPSSYEQYV.

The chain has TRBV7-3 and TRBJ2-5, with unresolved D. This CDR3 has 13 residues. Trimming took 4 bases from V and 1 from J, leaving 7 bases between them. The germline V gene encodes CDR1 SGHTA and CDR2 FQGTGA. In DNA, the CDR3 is TGTGCCAGCAGCTCTCAGCCCCAAGAGACCCAGTACTTC. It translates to CASSSQPQETQYF.

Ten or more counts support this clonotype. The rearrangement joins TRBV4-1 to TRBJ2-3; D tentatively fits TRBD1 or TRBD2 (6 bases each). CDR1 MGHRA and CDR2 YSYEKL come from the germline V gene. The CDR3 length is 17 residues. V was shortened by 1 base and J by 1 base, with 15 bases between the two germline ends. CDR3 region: CASSQVGRGGGTDTQYF. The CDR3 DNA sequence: TGCGCCAGCAGCCAAGTGGGCAGGGGAGGTGGCACAGATACGCAGTATTTT.

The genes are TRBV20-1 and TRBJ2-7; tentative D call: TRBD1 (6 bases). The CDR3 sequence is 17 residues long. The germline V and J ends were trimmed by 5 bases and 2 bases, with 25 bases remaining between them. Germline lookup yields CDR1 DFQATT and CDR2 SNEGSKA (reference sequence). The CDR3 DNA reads TGCAGTGCTGCAGTCTTGGTAACAGGGCTTTCTACCTACGAGCAGTACGTC. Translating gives CSAAVLVTGLSTYEQYV.

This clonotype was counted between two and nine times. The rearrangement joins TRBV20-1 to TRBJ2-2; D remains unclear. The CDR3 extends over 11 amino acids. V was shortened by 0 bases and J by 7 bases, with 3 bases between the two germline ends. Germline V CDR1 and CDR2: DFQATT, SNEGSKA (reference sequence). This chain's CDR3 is CSARDNGELFF. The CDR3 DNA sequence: TGCAGTGCTAGAGATAACGGGGAGCTGTTTTTT.